Listed below are T cell receptor beta chains from one sample, sequenced in a study of OX40 agonist ivuxolimab in advanced cancers. The method was immunoSEQ multiplex PCR; TCRdb's version includes in-frame clones alone and lacks a portion of them. Here the sample spans roughly 89,000 clones, around 90% being singletons. The sample was CD4+ or CD8+ T cells sorted from blood, taken in a trial of the OX40 agonist ivuxolimab. The receptor set was obtained from an adult with an advanced solid tumor such as melanoma, head and neck, liver or kidney cancer. Each CDR3 is given without its conserved first and last residue. Fields, in order: V gene, J gene, CDR3 protein.

>TRBV18|TRBJ2-3
ASSPLLVKGSTDTQY
>TRBV2|TRBJ2-1
ASGGTSAYNEQF
>TRBV27|TRBJ1-2
ASSQPGTGMNGYT
>TRBV15|TRBJ2-7
ATSRDPRGSSYEQY
>TRBV5-1|TRBJ2-7
ASSLIGIYEQY
>TRBV7-9|TRBJ1-5
ASSLGASGDQPQH
>TRBV7-2|TRBJ2-2
ASSLSYLGELF
>TRBV27|TRBJ1-3
ASAEGTGNTIY
>TRBV6-5|TRBJ2-7
ASSLTPRDPYEQY
>TRBV5-6|TRBJ1-4
ASSRDGLNEKLF
>TRBV30|TRBJ1-2
AWTLGPGYT
>TRBV27|TRBJ1-5
ASSLSWSGHNQPQH
>TRBV25-1|TRBJ2-5
ASSERGRGETQY
>TRBV2|TRBJ1-5
ASSDRDGQPQH
>TRBV10-1|TRBJ2-7
ASSESGEGAGEQY
>TRBV10-3|TRBJ2-3
AIAEGRLAASTDTQY
>TRBV7-9|TRBJ2-5
ASSLGQAVNQETQY
>TRBV29-1|TRBJ1-1
SVSTGALF
>TRBV4-1|TRBJ2-1
ASSRRRVDEQF
>TRBV9|TRBJ2-1
ASSPEGSSYNEQF
>TRBV30|TRBJ1-5
AWRNGNQPQH
>TRBV2|TRBJ2-7
ASTIELTSYEQY
>TRBV2|-
ASRTRDIAYEQY
>TRBV9|TRBJ2-2
ASSVSSATNTGELF
>TRBV30|TRBJ1-3
AWSVDRGLIANTIY
>TRBV19|TRBJ2-1
ASSLTIAYNEQF
>TRBV6-6|TRBJ2-2
ASTKAAPGELF
>TRBV6-5|TRBJ2-7
ASSYGGVAYEQY
>TRBV27|TRBJ2-1
ASKVAPHNEQF
>TRBV4-1|TRBJ2-3
ASSPALATDTQY
>TRBV25-1|TRBJ2-7
ASSAGLAGLEQY
>TRBV4-2|TRBJ2-7
ASSQDGGASYEQY
>TRBV7-9|TRBJ1-2
ASSPVGGYTYGYT
>TRBV2|TRBJ2-7
ASSEGLGQRY
>TRBV28|TRBJ2-5
ASSHSSGSETQY
>TRBV27|TRBJ1-2
ASSLWANMDRLNYGYT
>TRBV6-1|TRBJ2-2
ASSESQGMAGELF
>TRBV6-6|TRBJ2-1
ASSYSSSNEQF
>TRBV30|TRBJ1-1
AWSKGTMNTEAF
>TRBV25-1|TRBJ2-5
ASSEPTLAGVETQY
>TRBV2|TRBJ2-5
ASSGSLAYQETQY
>TRBV25-1|TRBJ2-7
ASNPGLGYEQY